Below, one T cell receptor beta chain is given with its context. These data come from a study of blood T cell repertoires in COVID-19. Study-level background: Some COVID-19 samples were acute and others convalescent; all came from the United States, Italy and Spain.

The data were produced by immunoSEQ multiplex PCR, yet TCRdb's version contains in-frame clones alone and is incomplete. Of 250,000 or so clones in the sample, 89% are singletons; the top ten hold 4% to 5%. The CDR3 is 14 residues long. After removal of 4 bases from V and 14 bases from J, the junction contained 7 bases not matched to a gene. Per germline, CDR1 SGHNT and CDR2 YYREEE (reference sequence). This receptor was taken from a woman aged 35 to 49 who had recovered from COVID-19. The rearrangement uses TRBV5-4 and TRBJ2-1; TRBD2 matches 15 bases. The sample taken for sequencing was peripheral blood. CDR3: CASSPGLAGGPKFF. CDR3 bases: TGTGCCAGCAGCCCCGGACTAGCGGGGGGGCCTAAGTTCTTC.